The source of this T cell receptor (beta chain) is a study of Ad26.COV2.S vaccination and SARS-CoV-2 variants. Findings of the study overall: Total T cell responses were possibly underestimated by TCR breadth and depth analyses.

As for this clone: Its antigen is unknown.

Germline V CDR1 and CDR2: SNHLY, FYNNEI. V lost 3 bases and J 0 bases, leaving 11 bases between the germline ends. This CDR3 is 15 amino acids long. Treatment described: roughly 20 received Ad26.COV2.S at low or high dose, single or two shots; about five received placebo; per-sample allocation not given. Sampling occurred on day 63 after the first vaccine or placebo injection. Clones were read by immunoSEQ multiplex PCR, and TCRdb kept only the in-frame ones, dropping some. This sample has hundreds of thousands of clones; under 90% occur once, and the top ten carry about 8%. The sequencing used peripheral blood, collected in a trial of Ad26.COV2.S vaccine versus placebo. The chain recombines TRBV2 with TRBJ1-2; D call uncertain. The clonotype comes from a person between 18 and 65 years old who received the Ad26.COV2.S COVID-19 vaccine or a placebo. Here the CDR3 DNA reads TGTGCCAGCAGTGAGATGGCAGTCACTAACTATGGCTACACCTTC. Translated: CASSEMAVTNYGYTF.